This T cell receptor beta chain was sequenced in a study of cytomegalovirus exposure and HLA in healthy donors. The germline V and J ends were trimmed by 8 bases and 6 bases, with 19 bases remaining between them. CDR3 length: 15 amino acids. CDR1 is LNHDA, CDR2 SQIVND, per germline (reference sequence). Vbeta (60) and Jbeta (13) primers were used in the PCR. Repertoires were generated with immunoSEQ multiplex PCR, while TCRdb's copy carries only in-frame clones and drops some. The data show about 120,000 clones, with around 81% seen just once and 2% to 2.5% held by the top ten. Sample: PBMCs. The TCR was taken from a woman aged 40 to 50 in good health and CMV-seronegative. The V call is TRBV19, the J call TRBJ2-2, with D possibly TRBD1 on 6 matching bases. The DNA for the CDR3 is TGTGCCAGTGGACGTTGGATGCCAGGGGCCGGGGAGCTGTTTTTT. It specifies CASGRWMPGAGELFF.